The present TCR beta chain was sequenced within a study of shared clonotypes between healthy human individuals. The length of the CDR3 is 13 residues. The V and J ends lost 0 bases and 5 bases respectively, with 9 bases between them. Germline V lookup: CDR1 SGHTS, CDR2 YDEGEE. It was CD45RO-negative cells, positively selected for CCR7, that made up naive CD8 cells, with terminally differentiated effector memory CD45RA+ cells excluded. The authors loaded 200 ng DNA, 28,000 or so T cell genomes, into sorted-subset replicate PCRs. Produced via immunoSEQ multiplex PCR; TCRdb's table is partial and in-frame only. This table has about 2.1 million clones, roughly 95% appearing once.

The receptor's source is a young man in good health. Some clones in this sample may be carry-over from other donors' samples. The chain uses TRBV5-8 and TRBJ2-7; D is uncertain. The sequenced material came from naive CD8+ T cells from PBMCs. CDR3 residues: CASSLVGGDEQYF. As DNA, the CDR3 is TGTGCCAGCAGCTTGGTGGGCGGAGACGAGCAGTACTTC.